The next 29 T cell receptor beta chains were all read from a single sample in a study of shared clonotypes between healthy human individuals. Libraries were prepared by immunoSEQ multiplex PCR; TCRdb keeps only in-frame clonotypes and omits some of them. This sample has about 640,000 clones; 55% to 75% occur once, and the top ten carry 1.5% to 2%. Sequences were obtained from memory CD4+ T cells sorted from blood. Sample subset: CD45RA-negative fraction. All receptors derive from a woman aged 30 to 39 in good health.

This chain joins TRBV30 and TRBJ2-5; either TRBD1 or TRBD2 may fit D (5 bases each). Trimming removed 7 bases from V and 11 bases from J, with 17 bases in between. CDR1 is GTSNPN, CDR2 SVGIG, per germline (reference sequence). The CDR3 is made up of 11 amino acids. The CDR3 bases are TGTGCCTTGGGCCGGGGACCCGGGCAGTACTTC. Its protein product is CALGRGPGQYF.

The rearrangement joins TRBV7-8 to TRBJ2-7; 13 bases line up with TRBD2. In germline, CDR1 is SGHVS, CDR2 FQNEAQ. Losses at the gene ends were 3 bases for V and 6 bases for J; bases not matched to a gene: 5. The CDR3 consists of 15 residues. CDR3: CASSFRLAGGTEQYF. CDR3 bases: TGTGCCAGCAGCTTCCGACTAGCGGGAGGTACCGAGCAGTACTTC.

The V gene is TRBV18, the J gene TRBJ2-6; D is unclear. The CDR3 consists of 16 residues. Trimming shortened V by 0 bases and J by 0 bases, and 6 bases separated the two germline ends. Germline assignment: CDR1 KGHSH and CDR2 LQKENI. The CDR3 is CASSPPQFSGANVLTF. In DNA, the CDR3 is TGTGCCAGCTCACCACCGCAGTTCTCTGGGGCCAACGTCCTGACTTTC.

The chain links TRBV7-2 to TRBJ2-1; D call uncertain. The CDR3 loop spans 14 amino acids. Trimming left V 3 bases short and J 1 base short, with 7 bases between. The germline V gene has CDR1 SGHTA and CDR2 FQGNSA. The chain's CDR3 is CASSFPVSYNEQFF. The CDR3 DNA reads TGTGCCAGCAGCTTTCCGGTATCCTACAATGAGCAGTTCTTC.

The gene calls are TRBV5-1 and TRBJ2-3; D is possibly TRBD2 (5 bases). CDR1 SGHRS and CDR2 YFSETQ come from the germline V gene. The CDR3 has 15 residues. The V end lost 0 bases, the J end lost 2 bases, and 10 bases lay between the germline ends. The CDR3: CASSLAVGDTDTQYF. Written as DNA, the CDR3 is TGCGCCAGCAGCTTGGCCGTCGGGGACACAGATACGCAGTATTTT.

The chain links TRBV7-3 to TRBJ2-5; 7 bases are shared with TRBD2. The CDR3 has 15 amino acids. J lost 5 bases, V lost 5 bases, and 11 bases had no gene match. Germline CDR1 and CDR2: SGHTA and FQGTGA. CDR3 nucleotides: TGTGCCAGCAGCGTCACAGCGGGAAACACGGAGACCCAGTACTTC. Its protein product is CASSVTAGNTETQYF.

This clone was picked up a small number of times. The CDR3 region has the DNA TGTGCCTGTCTATGGAGGGCTGAAGCTTTCTTT. Translating it yields CACLWRAEAFF. This rearrangement joins TRBV30 to TRBJ1-1; D call uncertain. The CDR3 has 11 residues. Trimming removed 6 bases at V and 6 bases at J, with 11 bases between. Germline V CDR1 and CDR2: GTSNPN, SVGIG (reference sequence). Complete variable domain (other parts from reference TRBV30 and TRBJ1-1): SQTIHQWPATLVQPVGSPLSLECTVEGTSNPNLYWYRQAAGRGLQLLFYSVGIGQISSEVPQNLSASRPQDRQFILSSKKLLLSDSGFYLCACLWRAEAFFGQGTRLTVV.

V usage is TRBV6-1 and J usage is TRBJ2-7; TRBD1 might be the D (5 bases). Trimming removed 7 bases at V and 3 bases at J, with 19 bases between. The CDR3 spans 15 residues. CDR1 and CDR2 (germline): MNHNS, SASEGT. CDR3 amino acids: CASTLGQGRGYEQYF. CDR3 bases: TGTGCCAGCACCTTAGGGCAGGGTCGCGGCTACGAGCAGTACTTC.

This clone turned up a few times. The CDR3 DNA is TGTGCCAGCAGTTTGGAGGGGAACAATCAGCCCCAGCATTTT. This encodes CASSLEGNNQPQHF. The rearrangement uses TRBV28 and TRBJ1-5; a weak D match, TRBD1 (5 bases). Germline CDR1 MDHEN, CDR2 SYDVKM. Trimming cost V 3 bases and J 3 bases, with 9 bases left between them. CDR3 size: 14 residues.

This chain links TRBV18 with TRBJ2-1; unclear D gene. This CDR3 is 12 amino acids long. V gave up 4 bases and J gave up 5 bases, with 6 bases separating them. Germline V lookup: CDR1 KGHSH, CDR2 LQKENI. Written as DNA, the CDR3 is TGTGCCAGCTCACTCCCAGACAATGAGCAGTTCTTC. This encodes CASSLPDNEQFF.

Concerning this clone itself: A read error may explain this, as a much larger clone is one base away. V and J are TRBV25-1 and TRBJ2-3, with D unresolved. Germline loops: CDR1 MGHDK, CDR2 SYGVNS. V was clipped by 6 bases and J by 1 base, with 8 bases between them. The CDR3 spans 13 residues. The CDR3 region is CASSLAGTDTQYF. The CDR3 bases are TGTGCCAGCAGCTTGGCGGGCACAGATACGCAGTATTTT.

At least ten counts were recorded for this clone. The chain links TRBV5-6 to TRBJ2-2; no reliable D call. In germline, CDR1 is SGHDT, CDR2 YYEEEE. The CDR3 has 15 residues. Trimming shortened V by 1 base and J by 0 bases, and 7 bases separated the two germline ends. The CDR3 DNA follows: TGTGCCAGCAGCTTGTGGCCGGCGAACACCGGGGAGCTGTTTTTT. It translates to CASSLWPANTGELFF.

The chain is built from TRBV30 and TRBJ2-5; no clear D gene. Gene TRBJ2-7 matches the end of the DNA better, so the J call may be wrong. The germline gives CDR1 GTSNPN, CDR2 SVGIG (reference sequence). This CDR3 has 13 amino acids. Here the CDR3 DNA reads TGTGCCTGGAGGGTCCAGGTGCATAGCGAGCAGTACTTC. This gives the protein CAWRVQVHSEQYF.

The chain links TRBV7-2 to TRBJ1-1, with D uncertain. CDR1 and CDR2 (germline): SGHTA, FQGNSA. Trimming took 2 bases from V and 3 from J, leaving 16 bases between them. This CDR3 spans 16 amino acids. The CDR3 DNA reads TGTGCCAGCAGCTTACTTGGGTTACCTTGGGACACTGAAGCTTTCTTT. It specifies CASSLLGLPWDTEAFF.

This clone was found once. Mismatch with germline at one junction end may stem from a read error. The DNA for the CDR3 is TGTGCCAGCACCTTACAGGGGGACTCCTACGAGCAGTACTTC. Translating gives CASTLQGDSYEQYF. The chain has TRBV7-9 and TRBJ2-7, with 8 positions matching TRBD1. The CDR3 is 14 residues long. Germline CDR1 and CDR2: SEHNR and FQNEAQ (reference sequence).

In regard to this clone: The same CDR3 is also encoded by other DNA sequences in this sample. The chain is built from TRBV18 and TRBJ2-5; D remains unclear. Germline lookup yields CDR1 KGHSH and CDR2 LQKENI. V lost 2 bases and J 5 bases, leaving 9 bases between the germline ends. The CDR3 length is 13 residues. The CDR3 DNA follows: TGTGCCAGCTCACCATCCCCCCAGGAGACCCAGTACTTC. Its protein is CASSPSPQETQYF.

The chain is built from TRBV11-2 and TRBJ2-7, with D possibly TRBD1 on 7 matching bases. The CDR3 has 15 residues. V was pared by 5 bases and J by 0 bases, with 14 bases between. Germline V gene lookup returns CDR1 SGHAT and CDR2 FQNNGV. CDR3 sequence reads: CASSRRQGGSYEQYF. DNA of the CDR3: TGTGCCAGCAGCCGAAGACAGGGAGGCTCCTACGAGCAGTACTTC.

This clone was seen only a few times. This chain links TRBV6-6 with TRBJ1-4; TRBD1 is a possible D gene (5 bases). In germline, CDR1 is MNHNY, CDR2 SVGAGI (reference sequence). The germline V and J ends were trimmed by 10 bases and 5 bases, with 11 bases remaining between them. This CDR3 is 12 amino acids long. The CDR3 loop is CATREGNEKLFF. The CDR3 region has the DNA TGTGCCACTCGGGAGGGGAATGAAAAACTGTTTTTT.

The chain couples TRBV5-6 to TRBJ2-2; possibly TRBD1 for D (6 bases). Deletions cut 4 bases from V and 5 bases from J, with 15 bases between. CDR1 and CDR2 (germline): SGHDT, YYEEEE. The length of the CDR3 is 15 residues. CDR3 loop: CASSQVQGWTGELFF. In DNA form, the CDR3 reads TGTGCCAGCAGCCAAGTACAGGGTTGGACCGGGGAGCTGTTTTTT.

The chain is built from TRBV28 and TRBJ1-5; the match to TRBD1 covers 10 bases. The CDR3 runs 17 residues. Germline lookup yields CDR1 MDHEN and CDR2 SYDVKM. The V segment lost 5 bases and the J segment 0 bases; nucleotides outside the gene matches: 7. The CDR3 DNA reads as TGTGCCAGCAGTCCAGGGACAGGGGTCTATAGCAATCAGCCCCAGCATTTT. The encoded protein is CASSPGTGVYSNQPQHF.

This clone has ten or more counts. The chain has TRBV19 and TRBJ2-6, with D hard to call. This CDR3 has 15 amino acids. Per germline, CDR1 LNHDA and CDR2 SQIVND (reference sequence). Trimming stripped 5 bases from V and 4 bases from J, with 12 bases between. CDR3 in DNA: TGTGCCAGTAGTCGGGTAGGGTTAGGGGCCAACGTCCTGACTTTC. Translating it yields CASSRVGLGANVLTF.

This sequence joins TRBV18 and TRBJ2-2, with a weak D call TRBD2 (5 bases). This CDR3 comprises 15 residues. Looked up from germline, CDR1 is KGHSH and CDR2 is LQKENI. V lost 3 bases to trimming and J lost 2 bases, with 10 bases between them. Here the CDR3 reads CASSPQAGNTGELFF. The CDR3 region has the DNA TGTGCCAGCTCACCTCAGGCGGGTAACACCGGGGAGCTGTTTTTT.

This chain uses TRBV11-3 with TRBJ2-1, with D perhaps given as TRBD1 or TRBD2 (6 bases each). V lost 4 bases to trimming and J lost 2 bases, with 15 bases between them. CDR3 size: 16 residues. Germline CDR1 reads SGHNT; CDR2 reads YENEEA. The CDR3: CASSSGGGIAYNEQFF. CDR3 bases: TGTGCCAGCAGCTCCGGAGGGGGGATCGCCTACAATGAGCAGTTCTTC.

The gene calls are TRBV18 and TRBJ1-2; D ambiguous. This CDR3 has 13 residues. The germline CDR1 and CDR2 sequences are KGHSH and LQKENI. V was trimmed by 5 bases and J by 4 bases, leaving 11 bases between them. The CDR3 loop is CASSEGFSYGYTF. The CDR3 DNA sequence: TGTGCCAGCTCAGAAGGGTTTTCCTATGGCTACACCTTC.

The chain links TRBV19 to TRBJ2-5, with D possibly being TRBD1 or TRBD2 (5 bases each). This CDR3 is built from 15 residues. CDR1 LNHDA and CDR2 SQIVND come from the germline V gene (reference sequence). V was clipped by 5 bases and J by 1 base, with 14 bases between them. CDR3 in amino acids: CASSPIEGTQETQYF. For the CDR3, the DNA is TGTGCCAGTAGTCCGATCGAGGGGACCCAAGAGACCCAGTACTTC.

CDR3 sequence reads: CAGSGGTDTQYF. CDR3 DNA: TGTGCCGGAAGCGGGGGCACAGATACGCAGTATTTT. This sequence joins TRBV7-9 and TRBJ2-3; 7 nucleotides match TRBD2. J gave up 1 base and V 11 bases, and 3 bases lay outside the gene matches. This CDR3 is 12 amino acids long. Germline CDR1 reads SEHNR; CDR2 reads FQNEAQ (reference sequence).

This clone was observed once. The CDR3 sequence is CASSDIAGGTYEQYF. The CDR3 bases are TGTGCCAGCAGCGACATAGCGGGAGGAACGTACGAGCAGTACTTC. The chain joins TRBV7-9 to TRBJ2-7; 10 bases match TRBD2. Germline CDR1 is SEHNR and CDR2 is FQNEAQ (reference sequence). This CDR3 is built from 15 residues. The V segment lost 5 bases and the J segment 4 bases; nucleotides outside the gene matches: 8.

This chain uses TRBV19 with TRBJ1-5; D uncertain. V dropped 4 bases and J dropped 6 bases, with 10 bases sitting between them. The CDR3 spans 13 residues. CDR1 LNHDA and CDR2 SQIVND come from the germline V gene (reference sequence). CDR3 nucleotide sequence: TGTGCCAGTAGTAACCTTTCCCTTCAGCCCCAGCATTTT. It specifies CASSNLSLQPQHF.

CDR3 nucleotide sequence: TGTGCCAGCACCCGGACAGGGGCAGCTGGAAACACCATATATTTT. Translating gives CASTRTGAAGNTIYF. The V and J genes are TRBV28 and TRBJ1-3, with 9 bases identical to TRBD1. Trimming at V came to 7 bases and at J to 2 bases, leaving 6 bases not matched to a gene. Germline V gives CDR1 MDHEN, CDR2 SYDVKM. This CDR3 has 15 amino acids.